The 15 T cell receptor beta chains below all came from one sample that was sequenced in a study of CD8+CD57+ T cells in acquired aplastic anemia. Profiling of TCR beta VDJ combinations and CDR3 sequences used genomic DNA as template. TCRdb re-analysed the reads in MiXCR, keeping a single row per CDR3 protein. In the table there are 250,000 to 350,000 distinct CDR3 sequences, 50% to 65% of which are singletons. Patients picked for sequencing had shown CD8+CD57+ cell expansion detected by flow cytometry. Sequencing was carried out using sorted CD4+, CD8+, or CD8+CD57+ T cells (not recorded which) from PBMCs. These receptors were obtained from a human donor with aplastic anemia.

The V gene is TRBV2, the J gene TRBJ1-5; D is uncertain. CDR3 length: 17 amino acids. V lost 6 bases and J lost 0, with 18 bases in between. The V gene's germline CDR1 is SNHLY and CDR2 FYNNEI. CDR3 residues: CASRTLEDGISNQPQHF. CDR3 DNA sequence: TGTGCCAGCAGGACCCTAGAGGATGGGATTAGCAATCAGCCCCAGCATTTT.

CDR3 amino acids: CASSLAVVTEANYGYTF. The CDR3 bases are TGTGCCAGCAGCTTAGCGGTTGTAACAGAAGCTAACTATGGCTACACCTTC. V is TRBV7-2 and J is TRBJ1-2, with D unresolved. CDR1 is SGHTA and CDR2 is FQGNSA in the germline V gene. V lost 0 bases to trimming and J lost 0 bases, with 14 bases between them. The CDR3 length is 17 residues.

The chain has TRBV24-1 and TRBJ2-3, with TRBD2 matching over 12 bases. The CDR3 spans 15 residues. V shed 3 bases and J 6 bases; nucleotides not matched to a gene: 3. Germline V gene lookup returns CDR1 KGHDR and CDR2 SFDVKD. In nucleotides, the CDR3 is TGTGCCACCAGTGATGTCACTAGCGGGAGGGATACGCAGTATTTT. Translated, it gives CATSDVTSGRDTQYF.

This clonotype appeared many times. The CDR3 DNA is TGTGCCAGCAGTTTGGGTATTGAGACCCAGTACTTC. The encoded protein is CASSLGIETQYF. The chain employs TRBV12-3 or TRBV12-4 and TRBJ2-5; the D is unclear. Trimming removed 3 bases at V and 5 bases at J, with 7 bases between. CDR3 size: 12 residues.

This sequence joins TRBV7-8 and TRBJ2-1; 8 nucleotides match TRBD1. V shed 3 bases, J shed 10 bases, and the junction held 8 bases outside the gene matches. The CDR3 has 14 residues. Germline CDR1 is SGHVS and CDR2 is FQNEAQ. DNA of the CDR3: TGTGCCAGCAGCTTGGCGGACAGGGATAAGGAGCAGTTCTTC. Amino acid sequence: CASSLADRDKEQFF.

This clonotype was seen ten or more times. The chain employs TRBV2 and TRBJ1-2; D is possibly TRBD1 (5 bases). Trimming pared 5 bases from V and 8 bases from J, leaving 9 bases between. The CDR3 has 11 residues. Germline V lookup: CDR1 SNHLY, CDR2 FYNNEI. This chain's CDR3 is CASSPGFGYTF. The DNA for the CDR3 is TGTGCCAGCAGTCCAGGGTTCGGCTACACCTTC.

This clonotype turned up a few times. This chain links TRBV5-1 with TRBJ1-1, with 12 bases matching TRBD1. The V gene's germline CDR1 is SGHRS and CDR2 YFSETQ. This CDR3 has 15 amino acids. Trimming cost V 3 bases and J 4 bases; bases outside gene matches: 4. CDR3 sequence reads: CASSSRDRGLTEAFF. The CDR3 region has the DNA TGCGCCAGCAGCTCCCGGGACAGGGGGCTCACTGAAGCTTTCTTT.

This clonotype showed up just a few times. The chain couples TRBV25-1 to TRBJ2-1; D possibly uses TRBD1 or TRBD2 (5 bases each). The CDR3 is made up of 16 amino acids. Trimming took 2 bases from V and 6 from J, leaving 17 bases between them. In germline, CDR1 is MGHDK, CDR2 SYGVNS. The CDR3 reads CASSETGTLTRNEQFF. CDR3 nucleotide sequence: TGTGCCAGCAGTGAAACCGGGACCCTTACCCGCAATGAGCAGTTCTTC. The variable domain in full, completed from reference TRBV25-1 and TRBJ2-1, reads EADIYQTPRYLVIGTGKKITLECSQTMGHDKMYWYQQDPGMELHLIHYSYGVNSTEKGDLSSESTVSRIRTEHFPLTLESARPSHTSQYLCASSETGTLTRNEQFFGPGTRLTVL.

In this sample, this clonotype turned up many times. V is TRBV12-3 or TRBV12-4 and J is TRBJ2-1; TRBD2 matches at 10 bases. The V and J ends lost 3 bases and 9 bases, in that order; junction bases with no gene match: 8. The CDR3 covers 15 residues. Written as DNA, the CDR3 is TGTGCCAGCAGTTTCACCCCAGCGGGAGGGGGTGAGCAGTTCTTC. This translates into CASSFTPAGGGEQFF.

This clonotype was recorded a few times. The chain is built from TRBV7-9 and TRBJ1-5, with TRBD1 as a possible D gene (5 bases). From germline, CDR1 is SEHNR and CDR2 FQNEAQ (reference sequence). V was trimmed by 3 bases and J by 4 bases, leaving 10 bases between them. The CDR3 contains 14 residues. CDR3 sequence: CASSLTANNQPQHF. The CDR3 region has the DNA TGTGCCAGCAGCTTGACAGCGAATAATCAGCCCCAGCATTTT.

The rearrangement links TRBV24-1 to TRBJ2-5; 10 nucleotides align to TRBD1. Germline CDR1 is KGHDR and CDR2 is SFDVKD. V lost 8 bases and J lost 5; bases outside the gene matches: 10. The CDR3 has 15 amino acids. Here the CDR3 DNA reads TGTGCCACCAACACCGGGACAGGGGATAGGGAGACCCAGTACTTC. It encodes CATNTGTGDRETQYF.

This clonotype was counted once. The final CDR3 position lacks the conserved phenylalanine or tryptophan, pointing to a likely read error. The gene calls are TRBV19 and TRBJ1-5; 9 nucleotides agree with TRBD1. Per the germline V gene, CDR1 is LNHDA and CDR2 is SQIVND (reference sequence). With V trimmed by 6 bases and J by 7 bases, 13 bases remained unmatched. This CDR3 comprises 16 residues. Here the CDR3 DNA reads TGTGCCAGTAGCATGGGGACAGGGACGGGTGGGCAGCCCCAGCATCTT. Its translation is CASSMGTGTGGQPQHL.

This clonotype was counted between two and nine times. This chain uses TRBV19 with TRBJ2-7, with 11 bases aligning to TRBD2. The CDR3 runs 15 residues. Germline values: CDR1 LNHDA, CDR2 SQIVND (reference sequence). The V segment lost 3 bases and the J segment 2 bases; nucleotides outside the gene matches: 3. CDR3 DNA: TGTGCCAGTAGTATTCCGGGACTAGCGGCCTACGAGCAGTACTTC. It translates to CASSIPGLAAYEQYF.

This clonotype occurred many times. The gene calls are TRBV12-3 or TRBV12-4 and TRBJ2-1; weak D call: TRBD2 (6 bases). The CDR3 has 18 residues. V lost 5 bases, J lost 2 bases, and 22 bases lay in between. Written as DNA, the CDR3 is TGTGCCAGCAGTGTAGGCCGGATAATAGCGGCTCCCTACAATGAGCAGTTCTTC. This codes for CASSVGRIIAAPYNEQFF.

This clonotype showed up many times. V usage is TRBV5-4 and J usage is TRBJ2-7; 8 bases match TRBD2. This CDR3 region has 16 residues. Per germline, CDR1 SGHNT and CDR2 YYREEE (reference sequence). V gave up 4 bases and J gave up 2 bases; unmatched junction bases: 11. The CDR3 loop reads CASSPGVQAGAYEQYF. The CDR3 region has the DNA TGTGCCAGCAGCCCCGGGGTACAAGCGGGAGCCTACGAGCAGTACTTC.